This T cell receptor (beta chain) was sequenced during a study of identical twins. A remark on this clonotype: The antigen remains unidentified.

A universal primer site was added by template switching, and unique molecular identifiers were carried by the cDNA. One entry per CDR3 protein, called by TCRdb with MiXCR from the 5' RACE reads. This table holds 1.5 million to 2 million distinct CDR3 sequences, about 32% found once. The V gene lost 3 bases and the J gene lost 0 bases, with 13 bases spanning the gap. Germline assignment: CDR1 MDHEN and CDR2 SYDVKM. This CDR3 is built from 16 residues. Findings and limits, study-wide: Abundant cord blood beta clonotypes carried fewer insertions; memory repertoires showed none. Twins' surplus sharing was weaker for beta out-of-frame sequences.

The rearrangement joins TRBV28 to TRBJ2-3, with a tentative D call TRBD2 (5 bases). Sequenced: cord blood. The source is a newborn girl in good health. The CDR3: CASSFLRVLSTDTQYF. CDR3 bases: TGTGCCAGCAGTTTCCTGCGGGTCTTAAGCACAGATACGCAGTATTTT.